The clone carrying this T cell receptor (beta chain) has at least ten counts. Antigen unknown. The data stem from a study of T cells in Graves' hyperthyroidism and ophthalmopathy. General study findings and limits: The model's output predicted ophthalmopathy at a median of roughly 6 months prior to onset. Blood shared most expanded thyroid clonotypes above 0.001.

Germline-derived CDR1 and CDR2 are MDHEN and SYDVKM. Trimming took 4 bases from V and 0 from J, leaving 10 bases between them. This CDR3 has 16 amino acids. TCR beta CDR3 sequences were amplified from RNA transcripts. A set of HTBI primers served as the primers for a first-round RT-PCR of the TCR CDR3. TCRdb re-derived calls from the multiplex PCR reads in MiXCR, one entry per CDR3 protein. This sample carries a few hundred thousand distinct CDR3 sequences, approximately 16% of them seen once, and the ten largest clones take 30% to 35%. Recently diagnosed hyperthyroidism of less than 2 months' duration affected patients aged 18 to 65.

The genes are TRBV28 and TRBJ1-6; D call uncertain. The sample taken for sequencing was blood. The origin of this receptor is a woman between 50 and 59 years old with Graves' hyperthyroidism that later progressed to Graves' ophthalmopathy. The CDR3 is CASSSGVSSYNSPLHF. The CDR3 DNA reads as TGTGCCAGCAGTTCGGGCGTGAGCTCCTATAATTCACCCCTCCACTTT.